This TCR beta chain was documented in a study of shared clonotypes between healthy human individuals. About the study: Three plates were used per donor for CD4 naive, three for CD4 memory, two for CD8 naive and one for CD8 memory.

CD4+ cells underwent separation, giving CD45RA+ naive and CD45RA-negative memory subsets. For each subset, genomic DNA was distributed in equal portions over several immunoSEQ plates. Authors' analysis steps: From ImmunoSEQ came sequences covering only the junction and carrying no quality scores, so filtering differed. The data were produced by immunoSEQ multiplex PCR, yet TCRdb's version contains in-frame clones alone and is incomplete. D and trimming were read from the DNA, whereas the V and J calls and clone size are those reported in that table. The profile shows about 2.4 million clones, just over 90% of them singletons. Input material: naive CD4+ T cells sorted from blood. Subset noted: CD45RA+ positively selected. The receptor was isolated from a man younger than 35 in good health.

In DNA, the CDR3 is TGTGCCAGCAGCTTAGACACCGGGACTAGCGGTCGAGAGACCCAGTACTTC. It yields the protein CASSLDTGTSGRETQYF. The rearrangement links TRBV11-2 to TRBJ2-5; 11 nucleotides match TRBD2. Germline values: CDR1 SGHAT, CDR2 FQNNGV. Germline trimming cut 0 bases from V and 4 bases from J; bases unmatched to any gene: 7. The length of the CDR3 is 17 residues.